A selection of T cell receptor beta chains follows, all from one sample in a study of naive and memory T cell subsets. Each CDR3 protein is one row after TCRdb ran MiXCR on the UMI-ligation and nested PCR reads. The sample carries tens of thousands of distinct CDR3 sequences, over 7% recorded once. Sequenced: central memory CD8+ T cells from blood. These TCRs come from a human donor in good health. Both conserved end residues are part of each CDR3. A D gene is named only where the DNA matches it firmly. Only some rows state a clone size, as once, few, many or a class for expanded clones.

>TRBJ2-7|TRBV7-2|NA|many
TGTGCCAGCAGCTTCGGGTTGGAGCAGTACTTC
CASSFGLEQYF
>TRBJ1-1|TRBV28|NA|NA
TGTGCCAGCAGTTTACAAATAAACACTGAAGCTTTCTTT
CASSLQINTEAFF
>TRBJ2-1|TRBV6-5|NA|few
TGTGCCAGTCGCGTCCCCTCCTACAATGAGCAGTTCTTC
CASRVPSYNEQFF
>TRBJ2-7|TRBV6-2/TRBV6-3|NA|few
TGTGCCAGCAGTTACTCGAGGACTTCCTACGAGCAGTACTTC
CASSYSRTSYEQYF
>TRBJ2-5|TRBV6-2/TRBV6-3|TRBD2|few
TGTGCCAGCAGTAAACTAGCGGGAGAAGGAGAGACCCAGTACTTC
CASSKLAGEGETQYF
>TRBJ2-2|TRBV6-2/TRBV6-3|NA|many
TGTGCCAGCAGTTACTCTTCGGCGGCCGGGGAGCTGTTTTTT
CASSYSSAAGELFF
>TRBJ1-1|TRBV27|NA|NA
TGTGCCAGCAGTTTATCGGTGAACACTGAAGCTTTCTTT
CASSLSVNTEAFF
>TRBJ2-1|TRBV14|TRBD2|NA
TGTGCCAGCAGCCAATGGACTAGCGGGAGGTCTAATGAGCAGTTCTTC
CASSQWTSGRSNEQFF
>TRBJ2-1|TRBV5-1|NA|NA
TGCGCCAGCAGCTTGATAGGGGTACGGAATGAGCAGTTCTTC
CASSLIGVRNEQFF
>TRBJ2-3|TRBV4-3|TRBD2|few
TGCGCCAGCAGCCAAGGGGTCAGCGGGGACGGGACAGATACGCAGTATTTT
CASSQGVSGDGTDTQYF
>TRBJ2-6|TRBV28|NA|medium-sized
TGTGCCAGCAGTTTAGAAGCCTCTGGGGCCAACGTCCTGACTTTC
CASSLEASGANVLTF
>TRBJ1-5|TRBV6-2/TRBV6-3|NA|few
TGTGCCAGCAGTTACCTATACGGGGGCGGAAAGAGCAATCAGCCCCAGCATTTT
CASSYLYGGGKSNQPQHF
>TRBJ2-3|TRBV28|TRBD2|NA
TGTGCCAGCAGTTTATTCGCGGGAGGTAGCACAGATACGCAGTATTTT
CASSLFAGGSTDTQYF
>TRBJ2-1|TRBV15|TRBD2|NA
TGTGCCACCAGCAGTCCCTCAGCGGGAGGTTCCAATGAGCAGTTCTTC
CATSSPSAGGSNEQFF
>TRBJ2-1|TRBV12-3/TRBV12-4|NA|many
TGTGCCAGCAGTTTACGGATGAATGAGCAGTTCTTC
CASSLRMNEQFF
>TRBJ1-1|TRBV19|NA|NA
TGTGCCAGTAGTGGACGGGCGAACACTGAAGCTTTCTTT
CASSGRANTEAFF
>TRBJ2-1|TRBV20-1|TRBD1|few
TGCAGTGCAGGGGACAGGGAATGGGACTACAATGAGCAGTTCTTC
CSAGDREWDYNEQFF